This T cell receptor (beta chain) was obtained from a study of beta chain features in type 1 diabetes. Overall study findings and caveats: Researchers report that Type 1 diabetes patients had moderately but significantly shorter TCRB CDR3s across all four CD4+ subsets. VDJ junctions from patients with type 1 diabetes contained fewer insertions and more deletions.

Trimming left V 2 bases short and J 5 bases short, with 12 bases between. From germline, CDR1 is GTSNPN and CDR2 SVGIG (reference sequence). This CDR3 is built from 13 residues. Expressed TCRB transcripts were sequenced after all isolated RNA was converted to cDNA. Profiling relied on immunoSEQ multiplex PCR, and the TCRdb table lists in-frame clones only, not all of them. The data contain roughly 180,000 clones, almost 8% of them singletons. With respect to this clone: Its antigen is still unknown.

The TCR was taken from a man between 18 and 35 years old with type 1 diabetes. The V gene is TRBV30, the J gene TRBJ1-2; D ambiguous. Specimen: central memory CD4+ T cells from blood. CDR3 nucleotide sequence: TGTGCCTGGAGTAGACAAGCCCTGTATGGCTACACCTTC. Translated, it gives CAWSRQALYGYTF.